These 9 T cell receptor beta chains were all obtained from the same sample, sequenced in a study of CD8+ T cells in alopecia areata. Reverse transcribed after extraction, RNA yielded cDNA as the sequencing template. Only in-frame clones appear in the TCRdb table, and some are missing; sequencing was by immunoSEQ multiplex PCR. The sample consists of 130,000 to 150,000 clones, 40% to 65% of them appearing once. This specimen consisted of CD4+ T cells sorted from blood, obtained at week 0. All receptors derive from a human donor with alopecia areata.

V usage is TRBV28 and J usage is TRBJ2-7; D perhaps matches TRBD2 (5 bases). Trimming shortened V by 7 bases and J by 3 bases, and 19 bases separated the two germline ends. CDR1 and CDR2 (germline): MDHEN, SYDVKM. CDR3 length: 15 residues. The CDR3, as DNA: TGTGCCAGCAATTCGGCGGCGGCGGGTGACTACGAGCAGTACTTC. Residues: CASNSAAAGDYEQYF.

This clone was recorded a few times. The junction and the germline gene differ at one end; a read error may be behind it. The chain carries TRBV30 and TRBJ2-7, with D hard to call. There are 9 residues in the CDR3. The germline V gene encodes CDR1 GTSNPN and CDR2 SVGIG (reference sequence). This CDR3 is CAWTNKQNF. CDR3 sequence (DNA): TGTGCCTGGACAAACAAACAAAACTTC.

V usage is TRBV7-9 and J usage is TRBJ2-5, with TRBD2 as a possible D gene (6 bases). The CDR3 is 16 amino acids. V was pared by 5 bases and J by 1 base, with 17 bases between. Germline V gives CDR1 SEHNR, CDR2 FQNEAQ (reference sequence). Written as DNA, the CDR3 is TGTGCCAGCAGCAAAGGGGTCCGGGAGTCCCAAGAGACCCAGTACTTC. It codes for CASSKGVRESQETQYF.

The chain combines TRBV19 with TRBJ2-5; 7 bases match TRBD2. The J segment lost 1 base and the V segment lost 1 base, leaving 3 bases of the junction unmatched. The CDR3 totals 15 residues. Germline-derived CDR1 and CDR2 are LNHDA and SQIVND (reference sequence). CDR3 loop: CASSIASSGQETQYF. The CDR3 DNA is TGTGCCAGTAGTATAGCGTCTAGCGGCCAAGAGACCCAGTACTTC.

The V and J genes are TRBV7-9 and TRBJ2-3; 11 nucleotides agree with TRBD1. CDR1 SEHNR and CDR2 FQNEAQ come from the germline V gene (reference sequence). The trim removed 4 bases at V and 6 bases at J, leaving 0 bases unmatched. The CDR3 has 13 amino acids. This CDR3 reads CASSWDRGDTQYF. CDR3 DNA: TGTGCCAGCAGCTGGGACAGGGGGGATACGCAGTATTTT.

This clone occurred a few times. The J gene is TRBJ2-2, the V gene TRBV29-1, with D unresolved. The CDR3 runs 13 residues. V was pared by 4 bases and J by 1 base, with 7 bases between. Germline V gives CDR1 SQVTM, CDR2 ANQGSEA. The CDR3 region is CSVGVRNTGELFF. The CDR3 DNA reads TGCAGCGTTGGGGTCAGGAACACCGGGGAGCTGTTTTTT.

The chain carries TRBV7-2 and TRBJ2-2; 12 nucleotides match TRBD2. Germline assignment: CDR1 SGHTA and CDR2 FQGNSA. This CDR3 has 16 residues. The junction had 7 bases not matched to a gene; V was cut back by 4 bases and J by 7 bases. The CDR3 protein is CASSSASGRAGGELFF. CDR3 DNA: TGTGCCAGCAGCTCAGCTAGCGGGAGGGCCGGCGGGGAGCTGTTTTTT.

This clone appeared a few times. This rearrangement joins TRBV18 to TRBJ2-7, with 11 bases lining up with TRBD1. The CDR3 is 15 amino acids. Trimming removed 4 bases from V and 2 bases from J; junction bases left unmatched: 4. The germline gives CDR1 KGHSH, CDR2 LQKENI. CDR3 coding DNA: TGTGCCAGCTCACGGACAGGGGGCAAAGCCTACGAGCAGTACTTC. Translating it yields CASSRTGGKAYEQYF.

The J gene is TRBJ2-3, the V gene TRBV6-5, with no clear D. Trimming stripped 2 bases from V and 0 bases from J, with 9 bases between. From germline, CDR1 is MNHEY and CDR2 SVGAGI. The CDR3 covers 15 residues. The DNA for the CDR3 is TGTGCCAGCAGTTACAGTGGACCTAGCACAGATACGCAGTATTTT. Its protein product is CASSYSGPSTDTQYF.